This T cell receptor (beta chain) was profiled in a study of blood T cell repertoires in COVID-19. Across the study: Material from acute and convalescent COVID-19 was sourced from the United States, Italy and Spain. The cDNA or gDNA used as material had been derived from T cells, B-cell-depleted T cells, or PBMCs.

The length of the CDR3 is 13 residues. Per the germline V gene, CDR1 is SGHDN and CDR2 is FVKESK. Trimming at V came to 4 bases and at J to 6 bases, leaving 3 bases not matched to a gene. Authors' processing steps: Reference gene primer amplification gave estimated nucleated cell counts. Clones were read by immunoSEQ multiplex PCR, and TCRdb kept only the in-frame ones, dropping some. The DNA gave D and trimming, while V, J and clone size come from that table. Of about 280,000 clones listed, almost 85% were seen once; the top ten hold 4.5% to 6%. Sequenced material: peripheral blood. The clonotype was recovered from a man aged 45-65 years with active or convalescent COVID-19. The rearrangement joins TRBV14 to TRBJ1-2, with 9 bases identical to TRBD1. The CDR3 reads CASSPRTGDGYTF. The CDR3 DNA reads as TGTGCCAGCAGCCCCCGGACAGGGGATGGCTACACCTTC.